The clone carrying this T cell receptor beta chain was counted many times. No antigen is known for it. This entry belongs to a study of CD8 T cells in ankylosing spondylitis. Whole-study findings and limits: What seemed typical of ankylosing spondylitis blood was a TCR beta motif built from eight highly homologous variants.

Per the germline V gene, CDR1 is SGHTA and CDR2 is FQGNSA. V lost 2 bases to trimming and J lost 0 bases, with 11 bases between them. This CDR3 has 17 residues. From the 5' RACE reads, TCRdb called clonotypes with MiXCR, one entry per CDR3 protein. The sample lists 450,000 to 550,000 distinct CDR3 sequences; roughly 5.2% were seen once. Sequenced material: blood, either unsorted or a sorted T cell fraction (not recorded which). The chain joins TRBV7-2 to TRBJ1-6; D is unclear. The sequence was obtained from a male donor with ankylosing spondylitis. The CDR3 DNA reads TGTGCCAGCAGCTTAAGAGCAGTAAGCTCCTATAATTCACCCCTCCACTTT. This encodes CASSLRAVSSYNSPLHF.